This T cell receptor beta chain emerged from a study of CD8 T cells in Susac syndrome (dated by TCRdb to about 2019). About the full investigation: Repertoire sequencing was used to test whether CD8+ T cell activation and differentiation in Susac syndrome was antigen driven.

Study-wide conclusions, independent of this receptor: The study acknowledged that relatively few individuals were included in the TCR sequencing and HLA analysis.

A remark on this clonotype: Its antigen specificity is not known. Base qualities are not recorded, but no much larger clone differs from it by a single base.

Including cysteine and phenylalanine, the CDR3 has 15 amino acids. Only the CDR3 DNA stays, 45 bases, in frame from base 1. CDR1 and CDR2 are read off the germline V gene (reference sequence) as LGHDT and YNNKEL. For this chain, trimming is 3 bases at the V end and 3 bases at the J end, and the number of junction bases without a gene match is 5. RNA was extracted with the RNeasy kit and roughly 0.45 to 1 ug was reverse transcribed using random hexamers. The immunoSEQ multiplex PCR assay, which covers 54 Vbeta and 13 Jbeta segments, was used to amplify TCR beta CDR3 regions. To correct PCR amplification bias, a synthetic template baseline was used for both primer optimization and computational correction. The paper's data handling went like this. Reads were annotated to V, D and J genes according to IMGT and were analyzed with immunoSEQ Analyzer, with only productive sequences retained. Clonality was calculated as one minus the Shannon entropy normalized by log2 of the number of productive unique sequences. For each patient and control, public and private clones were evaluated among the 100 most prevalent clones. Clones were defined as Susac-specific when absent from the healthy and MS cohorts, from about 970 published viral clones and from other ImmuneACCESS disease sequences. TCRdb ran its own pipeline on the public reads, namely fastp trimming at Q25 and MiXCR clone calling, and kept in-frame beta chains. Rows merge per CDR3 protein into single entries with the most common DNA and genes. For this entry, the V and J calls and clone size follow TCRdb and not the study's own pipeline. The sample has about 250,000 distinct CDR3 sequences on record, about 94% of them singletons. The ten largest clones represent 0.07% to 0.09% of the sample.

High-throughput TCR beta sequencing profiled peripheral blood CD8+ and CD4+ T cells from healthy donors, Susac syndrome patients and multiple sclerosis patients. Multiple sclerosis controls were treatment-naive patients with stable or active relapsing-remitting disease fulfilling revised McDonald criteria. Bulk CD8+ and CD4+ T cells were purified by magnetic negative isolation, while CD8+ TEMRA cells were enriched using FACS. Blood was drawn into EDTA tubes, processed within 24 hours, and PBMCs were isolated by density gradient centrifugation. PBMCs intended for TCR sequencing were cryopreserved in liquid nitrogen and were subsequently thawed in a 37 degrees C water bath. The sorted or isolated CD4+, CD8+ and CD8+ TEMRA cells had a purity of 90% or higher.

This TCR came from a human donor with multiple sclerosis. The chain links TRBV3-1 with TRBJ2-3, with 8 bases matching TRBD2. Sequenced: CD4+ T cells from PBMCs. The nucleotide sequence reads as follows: TGTGCCAGCAGCCAGATCCGGGGGGGGACAGATACGCAGTATTTT. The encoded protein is CASSQIRGGTDTQYF.